The entry below describes one T cell receptor beta chain. The antigen remains unidentified. The CDR3 length is 15 residues. V was cut by 6 bases and J by 1 base, with 13 bases left in between. Germline V gene sequence: CDR1 MDHEN, CDR2 SYDVKM. This sample was included in a study of OX40 agonist ivuxolimab in advanced cancers. Study summary: Participants averaged 60 years of age (range about 23 to 80) and were around 83% male.

Autoimmune disease history or systemic immunosuppression was exclusionary. Study observations and caveats: Clonal expansion by week 6 occurred in CD4+ and CD8+ blood T cells (at 0.1 to 3.0 mg/kg). Researchers report that CD8+ T cells had, on average, more expanded clones than CD4+.

Assay: immunoSEQ multiplex PCR; the TCRdb copy retains only in-frame clones and omits some. The table has just under 75,000 clones, 75% to 95% seen once. The rearrangement joins TRBV28 to TRBJ1-5; no clear D. The sequence derives from an adult with an advanced solid tumor such as melanoma, head and neck, liver or kidney cancer. The specimen was CD4+ or CD8+ T cells sorted from blood, collected in a trial of the OX40 agonist ivuxolimab. In DNA form, the CDR3 reads TGTGCCAGCAGCGAGGTCGACAAAAGCAATCAGCCCCAGCATTTT. This gives the protein CASSEVDKSNQPQHF.